The TCR beta chain described here comes from a study of T cells after somatic rescue of genetic block. Germline CDR1 SGHDT, CDR2 YYEEEE. Trimming removed 1 base from V and 0 bases from J, with 4 bases in between. The CDR3 sequence is 13 residues long. Profiled with immunoSEQ multiplex PCR; TCRdb holds only in-frame clones, not every one. The sample has 60,000 to 90,000 clones; roughly 91% are singletons. The chain has TRBV5-6 and TRBJ1-1; no definite D call. This sequence originates from a man aged 25 to 45. Sequences were obtained from peripheral blood mononuclear cells (PBMCs). CDR3 DNA sequence: TGTGCCAGCAGCTTGATTGTGAACACTGAAGCTTTCTTT. This sequence encodes CASSLIVNTEAFF.